This T cell receptor (beta chain) is from a study of cytomegalovirus exposure and HLA in healthy donors. Germline-derived CDR1 and CDR2 are SGHAT and FQNNGV. The length of the CDR3 is 15 residues. V was cut by 3 bases and J by 4 bases, with 13 bases left in between. A multiplex PCR was run with 60 Vbeta primers and 13 Jbeta primers. The method was immunoSEQ multiplex PCR; TCRdb's version includes in-frame clones alone and lacks a portion of them. The sample has about 89,000 clones; 76% are singletons. The source material was PBMCs. The chain combines TRBV11-2 with TRBJ1-5; maybe TRBD1 (6 bases). This sequence originates from a male donor in good health and CMV-seronegative. The DNA of the CDR3 is TGTGCCAGCAGCTTTACGTCGGGACAAAATCAGCCCCAGCATTTT. This sequence encodes CASSFTSGQNQPQHF.